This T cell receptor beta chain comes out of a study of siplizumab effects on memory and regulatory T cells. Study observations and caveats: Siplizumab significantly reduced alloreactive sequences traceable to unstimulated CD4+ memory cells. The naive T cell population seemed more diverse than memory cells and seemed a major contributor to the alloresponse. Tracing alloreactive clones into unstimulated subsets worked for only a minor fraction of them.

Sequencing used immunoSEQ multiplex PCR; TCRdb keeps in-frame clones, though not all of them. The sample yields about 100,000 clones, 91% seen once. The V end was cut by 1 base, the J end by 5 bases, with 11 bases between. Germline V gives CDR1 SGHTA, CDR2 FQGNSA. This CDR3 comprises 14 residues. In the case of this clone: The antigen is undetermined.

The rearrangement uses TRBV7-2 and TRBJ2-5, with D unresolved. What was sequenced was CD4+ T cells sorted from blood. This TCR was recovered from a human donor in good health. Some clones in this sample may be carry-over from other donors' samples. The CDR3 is CASSLVLLRETQYF. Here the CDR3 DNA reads TGTGCCAGCAGCTTAGTCCTTCTAAGGGAGACCCAGTACTTC.